Shown below are 11 T cell receptor beta chains from a single sample sequenced in a study of blood T cell repertoires in COVID-19. The assay was immunoSEQ multiplex PCR, and TCRdb's table has in-frame clones only and misses some. The sample contains 270,000 or so clones, approximately 81% of which appear only once. The sequenced sample consisted of peripheral blood. The receptors here all came from a woman aged 18-35 years with acute or convalescent COVID-19.

This rearrangement joins TRBV7-2 to TRBJ1-2, with 8 positions matching TRBD1. This CDR3 comprises 16 residues. Germline CDR1 SGHTA, CDR2 FQGNSA. Trimming removed 2 bases from V and 3 bases from J; junction bases left unmatched: 8. The CDR3 region has the DNA TGTGCCAGCAGCTTACTCAGGACAGGGTTAGACTATGGCTACACCTTC. Translating gives CASSLLRTGLDYGYTF.

This clone was counted once. This rearrangement joins TRBV6-5 to TRBJ1-3; D is ambiguous. The V end lost 10 bases, the J end lost 2 bases, and 18 bases lay between the germline ends. Per germline, CDR1 MNHEY and CDR2 SVGAGI. This CDR3 comprises 15 residues. This CDR3 reads CATTPWRSAGNTIYF. CDR3 coding DNA: TGTGCCACCACCCCCTGGCGGTCTGCTGGAAACACCATATATTTT.

The chain joins TRBV10-3 to TRBJ2-1, with D perhaps matching TRBD1 (5 bases). The CDR3 runs to 13 residues. The germline V and J ends were trimmed by 6 bases and 9 bases, with 15 bases remaining between them. Germline-derived CDR1 and CDR2 are ENHRY and SYGVKD. This chain's CDR3 is CAISRAEIGEQFF. The CDR3, as DNA: TGTGCCATCAGCAGGGCCGAGATAGGTGAGCAGTTCTTC.

The rearrangement links TRBV18 to TRBJ2-5, with D hard to call. The V and J ends lost 0 bases and 4 bases respectively, with 9 bases between them. The CDR3 spans 14 residues. Germline-derived CDR1 and CDR2 are KGHSH and LQKENI. In DNA form, the CDR3 reads TGTGCCAGCTCACCACCGGCGGCACGAGAGACCCAGTACTTC. Protein sequence: CASSPPAARETQYF.

This clone was counted once. This chain links TRBV2 with TRBJ1-5; 9 nucleotides agree with TRBD1. CDR3 length: 14 residues. The germline V gene encodes CDR1 SNHLY and CDR2 FYNNEI. The ends lost 5 bases at V and 7 bases at J; junction bases unmatched: 6. CDR3 loop: CASSIQGAGQPQHF. CDR3 sequence (DNA): TGTGCCAGCAGTATACAGGGGGCCGGCCAGCCCCAGCATTTT.

The genes are TRBV6-5 and TRBJ2-3, with D perhaps TRBD1 (6 bases). The germline V and J ends were trimmed by 4 bases and 0 bases, with 11 bases remaining between them. CDR3 length equals 15 residues. CDR1 is MNHEY and CDR2 is SVGAGI in the germline V gene. CDR3 sequence reads: CASSSGTTSTDTQYF. For the CDR3, the DNA is TGTGCCAGCAGTTCTGGGACAACTAGCACAGATACGCAGTATTTT.

The rearrangement joins TRBV15 to TRBJ2-1; TRBD2 might be the D (5 bases). This CDR3 has 15 residues. From germline, CDR1 is LNHNV and CDR2 YYDKDF (reference sequence). The germline V and J ends were trimmed by 3 bases and 4 bases, with 13 bases remaining between them. The CDR3 is CATSSPERIYNEQFF. The DNA for the CDR3 is TGTGCCACCAGCAGCCCCGAGCGGATTTACAATGAGCAGTTCTTC.

The chain joins TRBV7-6 to TRBJ2-7; the match to TRBD2 covers 12 bases. This CDR3 spans 15 amino acids. CDR1 is SGHVS and CDR2 is FNYEAQ in the germline V gene. V lost 6 bases to trimming and J lost 1 base; unmatched junction nucleotides: 4. CDR3 DNA sequence: TGTGCCAGCAGTTCAGGGACTAGCGGGTCCTACGAGCAGTACTTC. It yields the protein CASSSGTSGSYEQYF. Together with reference TRBV7-6 and TRBJ2-7, the CDR3 gives the full variable domain: GAGVSQSPRYKVTKRGQDVALRCDPISGHVSLYWYRQALGQGPEFLTYFNYEAQQDKSGLPNDRFSAERPEGSISTLTIQRTEQRDSAMYRCASSSGTSGSYEQYFGPGTRLTVT.

The chain carries TRBV5-1 and TRBJ1-2; TRBD1 matches at 9 bases. There are 13 residues in the CDR3. V gave up 4 bases and J gave up 8 bases; unmatched junction bases: 6. Germline V gene sequence: CDR1 SGHRS, CDR2 YFSETQ. In DNA, the CDR3 is TGCGCCAGCAGCACGGGACAGGGCCAGGGCTACACCTTC. This encodes CASSTGQGQGYTF.

Written as DNA, the CDR3 is TGTGCCAGACGACAGGGGGTGGATACGCAGTATTTT. It specifies CARRQGVDTQYF. The chain links TRBV2 to TRBJ2-3; 9 bases line up with TRBD1. V was clipped by 9 bases and J by 6 bases; unmatched bases: 4. The CDR3 is 12 amino acids. The V gene's germline CDR1 is SNHLY and CDR2 FYNNEI.

The CDR3 DNA is TGTGCCAGCAGTTTAGGACCGGGAGGCCAACCCGTCTTCTGCCACGAGCAGTACTTC. Translating gives CASSLGPGGQPVFCHEQYF. The chain links TRBV27 to TRBJ2-7; 7 positions agree with TRBD2. This CDR3 comprises 19 residues. From germline, CDR1 is MNHEY and CDR2 SMNVEV (reference sequence). Trimming removed 2 bases from V and 5 bases from J; junction bases left unmatched: 21.